Listed below are T cell receptor beta chains from one sample, sequenced in a study of blood T cell repertoires in COVID-19. Clones were read by immunoSEQ multiplex PCR, and TCRdb kept only the in-frame ones, dropping some. The data hold around 420,000 clones, with approximately 88% observed a single time. Source material: PBMCs or T cells enriched from blood (not recorded which). These receptors all stem from a woman between 40 and 50 years old with acute COVID-19. Each CDR3 is given with its conserved first and last residue. The D gene is left open where the match is weak. Only some rows state a clone size, as once, few, many or a class for expanded clones.

V gene	D gene	clone size	J gene	CDR3 protein	CDR3 DNA
TRBV25-1	TRBD2	-	TRBJ2-3	CASSEVGGAFDTQYF	TGTGCCAGCAGTGAGGTCGGGGGGGCCTTTGATACGCAGTATTTT
TRBV7-8	TRBD2	-	TRBJ2-3	CASSYGLAEPTDTQYF	TGTGCCAGCAGCTACGGACTAGCGGAGCCCACAGATACGCAGTATTTT
TRBV6-5	TRBD1	-	TRBJ1-2	CASSRTGVYGYTF	TGTGCCAGCAGCCGGACAGGGGTCTATGGCTACACCTTC
TRBV18	TRBD1	-	TRBJ2-1	CASSPPTGTGGEGEQFF	TGTGCCAGCTCACCCCCGACCGGGACAGGGGGCGAGGGTGAGCAGTTCTTC
TRBV2	-	-	TRBJ2-1	CASRLGGARNEQFF	TGTGCCAGCAGACTAGGGGGGGCCAGGAATGAGCAGTTCTTC
TRBV2	-	once	TRBJ2-1	CASIAVGSDNEQFF	TGTGCCAGCATTGCGGTAGGTTCAGACAATGAGCAGTTCTTC
TRBV4-1	TRBD2	-	TRBJ2-3	CASSQDAPGLAGRRDTQYF	TGCGCCAGCAGCCAGGACGCCCCGGGACTAGCGGGTAGGAGAGATACGCAGTATTTT
TRBV9	-	-	TRBJ2-7	CASSVHVGASEQYF	TGTGCCAGCAGCGTACATGTAGGGGCCTCCGAGCAGTACTTC
TRBV10-3	TRBD1	-	TRBJ1-3	CAISESGQGARSGNTIYF	TGTGCCATCAGTGAGTCGGGACAGGGGGCAAGGTCTGGAAACACCATATATTTT
TRBV7-8	TRBD2	once	TRBJ2-5	CASSHPSQLAGGLEETQYF	TGTGCCAGCAGCCACCCAAGCCAACTAGCGGGGGGGCTTGAGGAGACCCAGTACTTC
TRBV19	TRBD2	-	TRBJ2-1	CASSGLAGGYNEQFF	TGTGCCAGTAGTGGACTAGCGGGGGGCTACAATGAGCAGTTCTTC
TRBV4-1	-	-	TRBJ1-2	CASSQESGPYGYTF	TGCGCCAGCAGCCAAGAAAGCGGCCCATATGGCTACACCTTC
TRBV10-3	-	-	TRBJ1-4	CAISGGRATNEKLFF	TGTGCCATCAGTGGGGGCCGGGCAACTAATGAAAAACTGTTTTTT
TRBV6-1	-	-	TRBJ1-1	CASSEIGATEAFF	TGTGCCAGCAGTGAAATCGGAGCCACTGAAGCTTTCTTT
TRBV19	-	-	TRBJ1-4	CASSICADTDCEKLFF	TGTGCCAGTAGTATTTGTGCGGACACGGATTGTGAAAAACTGTTTTTT
TRBV5-1	-	-	TRBJ1-6	CASSETRGSDSPLHF	TGCGCCAGCAGCGAAACGAGGGGGAGCGATTCGCCCCTCCACTTT
TRBV9	-	few	TRBJ2-3	CASSSSGSTDTQYF	TGTGCCAGCAGCTCCTCCGGGAGCACAGATACGCAGTATTTT
TRBV29-1	TRBD1	-	TRBJ2-2	CSVELDRGWETQRGELFF	TGCAGCGTTGAGCTGGACAGGGGGTGGGAGACCCAAAGAGGGGAGCTGTTTTTT
TRBV12-3/TRBV12-4	-	-	TRBJ2-3	CASSSGSTDTQYF	TGTGCCAGCAGTAGCGGGAGCACAGATACGCAGTATTTT
TRBV5-6	-	-	TRBJ2-5	CASSFAGETQYF	TGTGCCAGCAGCTTTGCGGGAGAGACCCAGTACTTC
TRBV7-6	TRBD1	-	TRBJ2-1	CASSPKGQGSSYNEQFF	TGTGCCAGCAGCCCGAAGGGACAGGGGAGCTCCTACAATGAGCAGTTCTTC
TRBV19	TRBD1	-	TRBJ1-6	CASSIRTGGNSPLHF	TGTGCCAGTAGTATCCGGACAGGGGGTAATTCACCCCTCCACTTT
TRBV4-2	-	-	TRBJ2-3	CASSQELALVPANTSTDTQYF	TGTGCCAGCAGCCAAGAGCTAGCTCTCGTCCCCGCCAACACTAGCACAGATACGCAGTATTTT
TRBV19	TRBD2	-	TRBJ2-3	CASRRTSGGARADTQYF	TGTGCCAGTAGGAGGACTAGCGGGGGGGCCCGGGCAGATACGCAGTATTTT
TRBV11-2	-	-	TRBJ1-2	CASSFNSPGYGYTF	TGTGCCAGCAGCTTTAATAGTCCAGGCTATGGCTACACCTTC
TRBV7-9	-	-	TRBJ2-6	CASSSTNYSGANVLTF	TGTGCCAGCAGCTCCACCAACTATTCTGGGGCCAACGTCCTGACTTTC
TRBV7-9	TRBD1	few	TRBJ2-7	CASSSGTGASYEQYF	TGTGCCAGCAGCTCCGGGACAGGAGCTTCCTACGAGCAGTACTTC